Below are 32 T cell receptor beta chains sequenced from a single sample in a study of blood T cell repertoires in COVID-19 (dated by TCRdb to the early 2020s). Libraries came from the immunoSEQ multiplex PCR assay. TCRdb retrieved this table from immuneACCESS and kept in-frame rearrangements only. Not all clones are present; in checked studies, unresolved V genes account for under half, and no reason is known for the remainder. The sample table lists a few hundred thousand clones, about 87% of them with a count of one. 6.2% of the sample is taken by the ten largest. Sequenced sample: peripheral blood. The receptor set was obtained from a man in his sixties who had recovered from COVID-19.

This clone was seen more than once but under ten times. The rearrangement uses TRBV15 and TRBJ2-2, with no clear D. The CDR3 totals 15 residues. Trimming pared 3 bases from V and 3 bases from J, leaving 11 bases between. CDR1 is LNHNV and CDR2 is YYDKDF in the germline V gene (reference sequence). DNA of the CDR3: TGTGCCACCAGCAGGCCCCGTGAGTACACCGGGGAGCTGTTTTTT. It translates to CATSRPREYTGELFF.

This chain connects TRBV29-1 to TRBJ1-1; 9 bases agree with TRBD1. The CDR3 covers 13 residues. Germline CDR1 reads SQVTM; CDR2 reads ANQGSEA. J was trimmed by 10 bases and V by 4 bases; bases with no gene match: 10. CDR3 in amino acids: CSVGGDSDRGAFF. The CDR3 DNA reads as TGCAGCGTTGGCGGGGATTCGGACAGGGGAGCTTTCTTT. The whole variable domain, filled in from reference TRBV29-1 and TRBJ1-1, reads SAVISQKPSRDICQRGTSLTIQCQVDSQVTMMFWYRQQPGQSLTLIATANQGSEATYESGFVIDKFPISRPNLTFSTLTVSNMSPEDSSIYLCSVGGDSDRGAFFGQGTRLTVV.

This chain uses TRBV24-1 with TRBJ2-5; 10 bases match TRBD1. This CDR3 comprises 14 residues. J was trimmed by 5 bases and V by 4 bases; bases with no gene match: 3. In germline, CDR1 is KGHDR, CDR2 SFDVKD. The CDR3 nucleotides read TGTGCCACCAGTGACCGGACAGGGGGGGAGACCCAGTACTTC. This translates into CATSDRTGGETQYF.

This clone was picked up a small number of times. J is TRBJ2-7 and V is TRBV27; TRBD2 matches 12 bases. The V and J ends lost 2 bases and 3 bases, in that order; junction bases with no gene match: 5. CDR1 and CDR2 from the germline V gene are MNHEY and SMNVEV (reference sequence). The CDR3 covers 16 residues. In DNA, the CDR3 is TGTGCCAGCAGTTTAGGGCTAGCGGGAGGGGTCTACGAGCAGTACTTC. As protein: CASSLGLAGGVYEQYF.

The chain employs TRBV3-1 (or the pseudogene TRBV3-2) and TRBJ2-2; D call uncertain. Germline V gene data show CDR1 as LGHDT and CDR2 as YNNKEL (reference sequence). The CDR3 consists of 12 residues. Trimming shortened V by 8 bases and J by 5 bases, and 9 bases separated the two germline ends. CDR3 amino acids: CASRPQTGELFF. For the CDR3, the DNA is TGTGCCAGCCGCCCTCAGACCGGGGAGCTGTTTTTT.

This rearrangement joins TRBV3-1 (or the pseudogene TRBV3-2) to TRBJ1-1, with D possibly TRBD1 on 5 matching bases. CDR3 length equals 14 residues. Trimming shortened V by 6 bases and J by 1 base, and 12 bases separated the two germline ends. In germline, CDR1 is LGHDT, CDR2 YNNKEL (reference sequence). Here the CDR3 reads CASRHRGGNTEAFF. CDR3 coding DNA: TGTGCCAGCAGGCATAGGGGAGGGAACACTGAAGCTTTCTTT.

The rearrangement uses TRBV3-1 (or the pseudogene TRBV3-2) and TRBJ1-4, with TRBD1 identical over 8 bases. The V segment lost 5 bases and the J segment 8 bases; nucleotides outside the gene matches: 7. The germline CDR1 and CDR2 sequences are LGHDT and YNNKEL (reference sequence). This CDR3 has 14 amino acids. The CDR3 DNA follows: TGTGCCAGCAGCAAGAACAGGGGGGGCGAAAAACTGTTTTTT. This codes for CASSKNRGGEKLFF.

The chain links TRBV25-1 to TRBJ1-2; the D gene is possibly TRBD1 (6 bases). Trimming left V 3 bases short and J 4 bases short, with 15 bases between. The CDR3 has 15 residues. Looked up from germline, CDR1 is MGHDK and CDR2 is SYGVNS. CDR3 bases: TGTGCCAGCAGTGAGGAAGGACAGCCCTTCTATGGCTACACCTTC. This gives the protein CASSEEGQPFYGYTF.

The V gene is TRBV28, the J gene TRBJ1-2; D might be TRBD1 (6 bases). The germline V gene has CDR1 MDHEN and CDR2 SYDVKM. The CDR3 consists of 13 residues. Trimming cost V 7 bases and J 4 bases, with 13 bases left between them. For the CDR3, the DNA is TGTGCCAGCAATGTCGGGACACTCTATGGCTACACCTTC. It is translated as CASNVGTLYGYTF.

The chain recombines TRBV14 with TRBJ2-7; TRBD2 matches at 7 bases. Germline trimming cut 1 base from V and 7 bases from J; bases unmatched to any gene: 10. CDR1 and CDR2 from the germline V gene are SGHDN and FVKESK. The CDR3 is 15 residues long. The CDR3 sequence is CASSQGGGGTSEQYF. Written as DNA, the CDR3 is TGTGCCAGCAGCCAAGGTGGCGGGGGAACGAGTGAGCAGTACTTC.

V and J are TRBV11-1 and TRBJ2-1, with unresolved D. Germline V gene sequence: CDR1 SGHAT, CDR2 FQDESV (reference sequence). This CDR3 is built from 15 residues. Deletions cut 5 bases from V and 0 bases from J, with 11 bases between. CDR3 in DNA: TGTGCCAGCAGCGAGGTCCTCAGCTCCTACAATGAGCAGTTCTTC. Amino acid sequence: CASSEVLSSYNEQFF. Variable domain in full (rest from reference TRBV11-1 and TRBJ2-1): EAEVAQSPRYKITEKSQAVAFWCDPISGHATLYWYRQILGQGPELLVQFQDESVVDDSQLPKDRFSAERLKGVDSTLKIQPAELGDSAMYLCASSEVLSSYNEQFFGPGTRLTVL.

This rearrangement joins TRBV7-3 to TRBJ1-2, with TRBD1 matching over 8 bases. The length of the CDR3 is 14 residues. The V gene's germline CDR1 is SGHTA and CDR2 FQGTGA. V lost 4 bases, J lost 1 base, and 2 bases stayed unmatched. CDR3 sequence reads: CASSSDRDNYGYTF. CDR3 coding DNA: TGTGCCAGCAGCTCGGACAGGGATAACTATGGCTACACCTTC. Supplemented by reference TRBV7-3 and TRBJ1-2, the full variable domain reads GAGVSQTPSNKVTEKGKYVELRCDPISGHTALYWYRQSLGQGPEFLIYFQGTGAADDSGLPNDRFFAVRPEGSVSTLKIQRTERGDSAVYLCASSSDRDNYGYTFGSGTRLTVV.

The chain employs TRBV19 and TRBJ1-2; tentative D call: TRBD1 (6 bases). CDR1 LNHDA and CDR2 SQIVND come from the germline V gene (reference sequence). Trimming took 6 bases from V and 7 from J, leaving 21 bases between them. The CDR3 consists of 15 residues. CDR3 loop: CASRHGRQGSFGYTF. The CDR3 bases are TGTGCCAGTAGACACGGGAGGCAGGGGTCTTTTGGCTACACCTTC. Filled out from reference TRBV19 and TRBJ1-2, the complete variable domain reads DGGITQSPKYLFRKEGQNVTLSCEQNLNHDAMYWYRQDPGQGLRLIYYSQIVNDFQKGDIAEGYSVSREKKESFPLTVTSAQKNPTAFYLCASRHGRQGSFGYTFGSGTRLTVV.

The chain combines TRBV5-5 with TRBJ1-1; the match to TRBD1 covers 7 bases. Per germline, CDR1 SGHKS and CDR2 YYEKEE (reference sequence). V shed 0 bases, J shed 0 bases, and the junction held 5 bases outside the gene matches. This CDR3 spans 16 amino acids. CDR3 nucleotide sequence: TGTGCCAGCAGCTTGGCCAGTGGGACAGTGAACACTGAAGCTTTCTTT. Residues: CASSLASGTVNTEAFF.

The rearrangement joins TRBV24-1 to TRBJ1-2; D unclear. CDR1 and CDR2 (germline): KGHDR, SFDVKD. The CDR3 sequence is 18 residues long. With 3 bases removed from V and 4 bases from J, the gap between germline ends came to 23 bases. The CDR3 is CATSDPNSDRTPSYGYTF. The CDR3 DNA sequence: TGTGCCACCAGTGATCCTAATTCCGACCGGACTCCTAGCTATGGCTACACCTTC.

The chain has TRBV6-4 and TRBJ1-2; 10 bases are shared with TRBD1. The length of the CDR3 is 13 residues. V lost 6 bases to trimming and J lost 6 bases; unmatched junction nucleotides: 4. Germline V gene sequence: CDR1 MRHNA, CDR2 SNTAGT. Here the CDR3 reads CASRGDRGHGYTF. CDR3 DNA sequence: TGTGCCAGCAGGGGGGACAGGGGCCATGGCTACACCTTC.

The rearrangement uses TRBV30 and TRBJ2-5; 11 bases align to TRBD2. Germline-derived CDR1 and CDR2 are GTSNPN and SVGIG (reference sequence). The CDR3 consists of 14 residues. Trimming at V came to 6 bases and at J to 4 bases, leaving 7 bases not matched to a gene. In DNA form, the CDR3 reads TGTGCCTGCCCTAGCGGGGGGTTAGGAGAGACCCAGTACTTC. It specifies CACPSGGLGETQYF. The whole variable domain, filled in from reference TRBV30 and TRBJ2-5, reads SQTIHQWPATLVQPVGSPLSLECTVEGTSNPNLYWYRQAAGRGLQLLFYSVGIGQISSEVPQNLSASRPQDRQFILSSKKLLLSDSGFYLCACPSGGLGETQYFGPGTRLLVL.

J is TRBJ1-1 and V is TRBV6-5; D not resolved. Germline V gene sequence: CDR1 MNHEY, CDR2 SVGAGI. The CDR3 is 13 amino acids. Trimming cost V 2 bases and J 4 bases, with 8 bases left between them. The DNA for the CDR3 is TGTGCCAGCAGTTACGATAAGAGCACTGAAGCTTTCTTT. Its translation is CASSYDKSTEAFF.

The chain uses TRBV28 and TRBJ1-5; TRBD1 agrees at 8 bases. There are 14 residues in the CDR3. Germline lookup yields CDR1 MDHEN and CDR2 SYDVKM. V lost 9 bases to trimming and J lost 5 bases; unmatched junction nucleotides: 9. The CDR3, as DNA: TGTGCCAGTCTACAGGGGGGTAGAGATCAGCCCCAGCATTTT. Its translation: CASLQGGRDQPQHF.

The gene calls are TRBV24-1 and TRBJ2-2, with 8 bases fitting TRBD1. Per germline, CDR1 KGHDR and CDR2 SFDVKD. The V segment lost 5 bases and the J segment 3 bases; nucleotides outside the gene matches: 7. There are 16 residues in the CDR3. The CDR3 bases are TGTGCCACCAGTGCGGGACAGGACTCTTACACCGGGGAGCTGTTTTTT. Protein: CATSAGQDSYTGELFF.

The rearrangement joins TRBV6-5 to TRBJ1-1; unclear D gene. Between the trimmed V and J ends, which lost 7 bases and 1 base, there was a span of 7 bases. In germline, CDR1 is MNHEY, CDR2 SVGAGI. The CDR3 sequence is 12 residues long. Here the CDR3 reads CASTRGNTEAFF. CDR3 coding DNA: TGTGCCAGCACCCGGGGGAACACTGAAGCTTTCTTT.

The rearrangement uses TRBV6-5 and TRBJ2-2; TRBD1 matches at 7 bases. This CDR3 comprises 15 residues. V shed 7 bases and J 5 bases; nucleotides not matched to a gene: 10. The germline V gene encodes CDR1 MNHEY and CDR2 SVGAGI. The CDR3 region is CASTSGTVTTGELFF. For the CDR3, the DNA is TGTGCCAGCACCTCCGGGACAGTCACTACCGGGGAGCTGTTTTTT.

The V gene is TRBV6-1, the J gene TRBJ1-5; D not certain. Germline V gives CDR1 MNHNS, CDR2 SASEGT. Between the trimmed V and J ends, which lost 1 base and 0 bases, there was a span of 4 bases. The CDR3 has 14 residues. The CDR3 DNA reads as TGTGCCAGCAGTGAAGGGCCTAGCAATCAGCCCCAGCATTTT. This gives the protein CASSEGPSNQPQHF.

The chain couples TRBV27 to TRBJ2-1, with TRBD2 identical over 9 bases. CDR3 size: 15 residues. CDR1 and CDR2 (germline): MNHEY, SMNVEV (reference sequence). Trimming removed 2 bases from V and 4 bases from J; junction bases left unmatched: 3. The CDR3 protein is CASSLASGNYNEQFF. The CDR3 nucleotides are TGTGCCAGCAGTTTAGCTAGCGGGAATTACAATGAGCAGTTCTTC.

V usage is TRBV15 and J usage is TRBJ2-1, with D possibly matching TRBD2 (6 bases). Germline lookup yields CDR1 LNHNV and CDR2 YYDKDF (reference sequence). The CDR3 is 14 amino acids. Trimming cost V 1 base and J 4 bases, with 8 bases left between them. The CDR3 loop is CATSRVAGYNEQFF. DNA of the CDR3: TGTGCCACCAGCAGAGTCGCGGGGTACAATGAGCAGTTCTTC. The variable domain in full, completed from reference TRBV15 and TRBJ2-1, reads DAMVIQNPRYQVTQFGKPVTLSCSQTLNHNVMYWYQQKSSQAPKLLFHYYDKDFNNEADTPDNFQSRRPNTSFCFLDIRSPGLGDTAMYLCATSRVAGYNEQFFGPGTRLTVL.

The genes are TRBV7-8 and TRBJ2-2; a weak D match, TRBD1 (6 bases). V was clipped by 7 bases and J by 5 bases, with 20 bases between them. CDR3 size: 16 residues. Germline V lookup: CDR1 SGHVS, CDR2 FQNEAQ. CDR3: CASTQGDKGGTGELFF. The CDR3 DNA reads TGTGCCAGCACCCAGGGAGATAAAGGGGGAACCGGGGAGCTGTTTTTT. Full variable domain (missing parts from reference TRBV7-8 and TRBJ2-2): GAGVSQSPRYKVAKRGQDVALRCDPISGHVSLFWYQQALGQGPEFLTYFQNEAQLDKSGLPSDRFFAERPEGSVSTLKIQRTQQEDSAVYLCASTQGDKGGTGELFFGEGSRLTVL.

The chain combines TRBV19 with TRBJ1-2; D uncertain. The CDR3 spans 17 residues. The V gene lost 3 bases and the J gene lost 4 bases, with 21 bases spanning the gap. CDR1 is LNHDA and CDR2 is SQIVND in the germline V gene (reference sequence). Here the CDR3 reads CASSIMDRRRSPYGYTF. CDR3 nucleotides: TGTGCCAGTAGTATTATGGATCGACGGAGGTCTCCCTATGGCTACACCTTC.

The chain uses TRBV28 and TRBJ2-7; 11 bases agree with TRBD2. Looked up from germline, CDR1 is MDHEN and CDR2 is SYDVKM. The CDR3 is 14 amino acids. V shed 4 bases and J 4 bases; nucleotides not matched to a gene: 3. The CDR3 region is CASSSGTSGYEQYF. CDR3 nucleotides: TGTGCCAGCAGTTCCGGGACTAGCGGATACGAGCAGTACTTC.

This chain connects TRBV6-5 to TRBJ2-7, with TRBD2 matching over 11 bases. The trim removed 2 bases at V and 3 bases at J, leaving 6 bases unmatched. This CDR3 comprises 16 residues. Germline lookup yields CDR1 MNHEY and CDR2 SVGAGI. CDR3 sequence reads: CASSYAGTSGIYEQYF. CDR3 nucleotides: TGTGCCAGCAGTTACGCCGGGACTAGCGGAATCTACGAGCAGTACTTC.

The chain couples TRBV27 to TRBJ2-7; maybe TRBD1 (6 bases). Germline V gives CDR1 MNHEY, CDR2 SMNVEV (reference sequence). The V end was cut by 6 bases, the J end by 3 bases, with 18 bases between. This CDR3 region has 15 residues. The CDR3 sequence is CASSLKQGEGYEQYF. The CDR3 region has the DNA TGTGCCAGCAGCCTCAAACAGGGAGAGGGCTACGAGCAGTACTTC.

The V call is TRBV5-6, the J call TRBJ2-7; possible D gene TRBD1, 6 bases. From germline, CDR1 is SGHDT and CDR2 YYEEEE. The V gene lost 1 base and the J gene lost 4 bases, with 15 bases spanning the gap. The CDR3 has 15 amino acids. The CDR3 nucleotides are TGTGCCAGCAGCTTGTTCCCAGGGGTCGTATACGAGCAGTACTTC. It yields the protein CASSLFPGVVYEQYF.

The V and J genes are TRBV9 and TRBJ1-2; 7 bases map to TRBD1. V was pared by 3 bases and J by 2 bases, with 16 bases of the junction left unmatched. Per the germline V gene, CDR1 is SGDLS and CDR2 is YYNGEE. This CDR3 is built from 18 residues. This chain's CDR3 is CASSAITYDRVSNYGYTF. CDR3 nucleotides: TGTGCCAGCAGCGCCATTACCTATGACAGGGTCTCCAACTATGGCTACACCTTC. Full variable domain (missing parts from reference TRBV9 and TRBJ1-2): DSGVTQTPKHLITATGQRVTLRCSPRSGDLSVYWYQQSLDQGLQFLIQYYNGEERAKGNILERFSAQQFPDLHSELNLSSLELGDSALYFCASSAITYDRVSNYGYTFGSGTRLTVV.